The 13 T cell receptor beta chains reported below all come from one sample, sequenced in a study of blood T cell repertoires in COVID-19. The data were produced by immunoSEQ multiplex PCR, yet TCRdb's version contains in-frame clones alone and is incomplete. The sample has some 170,000 clones, about 87% seen once. What was sequenced was peripheral blood. These receptors were collected from a woman in her 70s with COVID-19, enrolled during active disease.

The chain combines TRBV19 with TRBJ2-7; the D gene is possibly TRBD2 (5 bases). The CDR3 runs 12 residues. Germline lookup yields CDR1 LNHDA and CDR2 SQIVND (reference sequence). The V and J ends lost 3 bases and 6 bases respectively, with 9 bases between them. The CDR3 is CASSIRGFEQYF. CDR3 nucleotides: TGTGCCAGTAGTATCCGGGGATTCGAGCAGTACTTC.

The genes are TRBV19 and TRBJ2-1; TRBD1 aligns across 8 bases. This CDR3 spans 16 amino acids. CDR1 is LNHDA, CDR2 SQIVND, per germline (reference sequence). The J segment lost 6 bases and the V segment lost 3 bases, leaving 10 bases of the junction unmatched. The CDR3 DNA follows: TGTGCCAGTAGTATTCGTGGTCAGGGGGCCTTCAATGAGCAGTTCTTC. Translating it yields CASSIRGQGAFNEQFF.

The CDR3 loop is CASSQGLADYEQYF. The CDR3 nucleotides read TGTGCCAGCTCCCAGGGACTAGCCGACTACGAGCAGTACTTC. V and J are TRBV18 and TRBJ2-7; 9 bases agree with TRBD2. This CDR3 comprises 14 residues. CDR1 and CDR2 (germline): KGHSH, LQKENI. The trim removed 6 bases at V and 3 bases at J, leaving 6 bases unmatched.

This clone occurred once. The rearrangement uses TRBV19 and TRBJ2-1, with 11 nucleotides matching TRBD2. The V gene end was trimmed by 3 bases and the J gene end by 9 bases; junction bases not matched to a gene: 4. The CDR3 is 14 amino acids. The germline V gene encodes CDR1 LNHDA and CDR2 SQIVND (reference sequence). CDR3 protein: CASSMVAGGGEQFF. The DNA for the CDR3 is TGTGCCAGTAGTATGGTAGCGGGAGGGGGTGAGCAGTTCTTC.

The chain combines TRBV5-1 with TRBJ2-1, with a tentative D call TRBD2 (6 bases). CDR1 is SGHRS, CDR2 YFSETQ, per germline. This CDR3 spans 19 amino acids. V was trimmed by 0 bases and J by 7 bases, leaving 26 bases between them. The CDR3 here is CASSLADGGSGTIWNEQFF. The CDR3 DNA is TGCGCCAGCAGCTTGGCGGATGGGGGTAGCGGCACCATCTGGAATGAGCAGTTCTTC.

On this clone itself: The same CDR3 is also encoded by other DNA sequences in this sample. The V and J genes are TRBV19 and TRBJ2-1; no reliable D call. Germline V gives CDR1 LNHDA, CDR2 SQIVND (reference sequence). The CDR3 extends over 15 amino acids. V dropped 7 bases and J dropped 0 bases, with 13 bases sitting between them. The CDR3: CASTPGGGSYNEQFF. CDR3 coding DNA: TGTGCCAGTACCCCTGGTGGCGGCTCCTACAATGAGCAGTTCTTC. The full variable domain, in which reference TRBV19 and TRBJ2-1 provide the parts outside the CDR3, is DGGITQSPKYLFRKEGQNVTLSCEQNLNHDAMYWYRQDPGQGLRLIYYSQIVNDFQKGDIAEGYSVSREKKESFPLTVTSAQKNPTAFYLCASTPGGGSYNEQFFGPGTRLTVL.

The chain has TRBV4-1 and TRBJ2-5; possibly TRBD2 for D (5 bases). This CDR3 is 15 amino acids long. V lost 1 base and J 5 bases, leaving 14 bases between the germline ends. Germline V gene lookup returns CDR1 MGHRA and CDR2 YSYEKL. The CDR3 sequence is CASSQGARESETQYF. The CDR3 coding sequence is TGCGCCAGCAGCCAAGGGGCGAGGGAGAGCGAGACCCAGTACTTC.

The CDR3 region is CAWAPGLATDTQYF. The CDR3 nucleotides read TGTGCCTGGGCACCGGGACTAGCGACAGATACGCAGTATTTT. The V call is TRBV30, the J call TRBJ2-3; TRBD2 agrees at 10 bases. Trimming took 5 bases from V and 3 from J; bases not matched to a gene: 5. From germline, CDR1 is GTSNPN and CDR2 SVGIG (reference sequence). The CDR3 spans 14 residues. Full variable domain (rest looked up from reference TRBV30 and TRBJ2-3): SQTIHQWPATLVQPVGSPLSLECTVEGTSNPNLYWYRQAAGRGLQLLFYSVGIGQISSEVPQNLSASRPQDRQFILSSKKLLLSDSGFYLCAWAPGLATDTQYFGPGTRLTVL.

The rearrangement joins TRBV15 to TRBJ2-7; 15 positions match TRBD2. CDR1 LNHNV and CDR2 YYDKDF come from the germline V gene (reference sequence). CDR3 size: 18 residues. With V trimmed by 3 bases and J by 2 bases, 8 bases remained unmatched. As DNA, the CDR3 is TGTGCCACCAGCAGGGATTGGCGGACTAGCGGGAGGGCCTACGAGCAGTACTTC. Protein: CATSRDWRTSGRAYEQYF.

V gene TRBV6-6 combines with J gene TRBJ1-3; D is possibly TRBD1 (5 bases). With 5 bases removed from V and 4 bases from J, the gap between germline ends came to 15 bases. The length of the CDR3 is 15 residues. The germline V gene encodes CDR1 MNHNY and CDR2 SVGAGI (reference sequence). The CDR3 region is CASSIQPGSGNTIYF. The CDR3 coding sequence is TGTGCCAGCAGTATCCAACCAGGGTCCGGAAACACCATATATTTT.

This chain uses TRBV28 with TRBJ1-1; the D gene is possibly TRBD1 (6 bases). This CDR3 has 15 residues. CDR1 is MDHEN and CDR2 is SYDVKM in the germline V gene. With 8 bases removed from V and 5 bases from J, the gap between germline ends came to 21 bases. This chain's CDR3 is CASRTLGGAGTEAFF. The CDR3 DNA reads as TGTGCCAGCCGAACCTTAGGGGGGGCAGGGACTGAAGCTTTCTTT.

The chain carries TRBV4-1 and TRBJ2-3, with 8 bases aligning to TRBD2. Germline V gene lookup returns CDR1 MGHRA and CDR2 YSYEKL. This CDR3 comprises 15 residues. The junction had 2 bases not matched to a gene; V was cut back by 3 bases and J by 0 bases. The chain's CDR3 is CASSQGLVSTDTQYF. The CDR3 DNA is TGCGCCAGCAGCCAGGGACTAGTCAGCACAGATACGCAGTATTTT.

The chain combines TRBV7-3 with TRBJ2-1; perhaps TRBD1 as D (6 bases). The germline V and J ends were trimmed by 2 bases and 7 bases, with 15 bases remaining between them. Germline V CDR1 and CDR2: SGHTA, FQGTGA. There are 15 residues in the CDR3. CDR3 nucleotides: TGTGCCAGCAGCTTAGAAGGGGGATTCGGGAATGAGCAGTTCTTC. This gives the protein CASSLEGGFGNEQFF.